These 5 T cell receptor beta chains originate from one sample sequenced in a study of technical replicates of blood from a few donors. The repertoire was sequenced with immunoSEQ multiplex PCR; TCRdb's copy has only in-frame clones and lacks some. The sample contains some 71,000 clones, 95% to 98% of which appear only once. The sample comprised T cells isolated from PBMCs. These receptors were obtained from a human donor in good health.

The gene calls are TRBV27 and TRBJ1-2; D possibly corresponds to TRBD1 (5 bases). V was shortened by 3 bases and J by 3 bases, with 17 bases between the two germline ends. The germline gives CDR1 MNHEY, CDR2 SMNVEV (reference sequence). The CDR3 has 16 residues. The CDR3 protein is CASSFRQGSLDYGYTF. DNA of the CDR3: TGTGCCAGCAGTTTTCGTCAGGGTTCATTGGACTATGGCTACACCTTC.

The chain recombines TRBV6-5 with TRBJ1-1, with D hard to call. CDR3 length equals 13 residues. Looked up from germline, CDR1 is MNHEY and CDR2 is SVGAGI. V was clipped by 3 bases and J by 2 bases, with 7 bases between them. CDR3 region: CASSYLFNTEAFF. The CDR3 bases are TGTGCCAGCAGTTATTTATTCAACACTGAAGCTTTCTTT.

This clone was detected only once. The chain is built from TRBV7-8 and TRBJ2-1; the D is unclear. CDR1 SGHVS and CDR2 FQNEAQ come from the germline V gene. The CDR3 has 16 residues. V dropped 1 base and J dropped 4 bases, with 14 bases sitting between them. The CDR3 nucleotides are TGTGCCAGCAGCTTAGAAGCCCCCCACCTTTACAATGAGCAGTTCTTC. Translated: CASSLEAPHLYNEQFF. The full variable domain, its missing parts supplied by reference TRBV7-8 and TRBJ2-1, is GAGVSQSPRYKVAKRGQDVALRCDPISGHVSLFWYQQALGQGPEFLTYFQNEAQLDKSGLPSDRFFAERPEGSVSTLKIQRTQQEDSAVYLCASSLEAPHLYNEQFFGPGTRLTVL.

The chain employs TRBV6-1 and TRBJ2-7, with D possibly matching TRBD2 (5 bases). Germline V lookup: CDR1 MNHNS, CDR2 SASEGT. Trimming took off 4 bases at V and 1 base at J, with 11 bases between the two ends. The CDR3 loop spans 14 amino acids. CDR3 region: CASSAPGMSYEQYF. CDR3 DNA sequence: TGTGCCAGCAGTGCTCCCGGGATGTCCTACGAGCAGTACTTC.

The chain combines TRBV4-1 with TRBJ2-1, with unresolved D. CDR1 MGHRA and CDR2 YSYEKL come from the germline V gene. V was trimmed by 2 bases and J by 3 bases, leaving 5 bases between them. CDR3 size: 13 residues. The DNA of the CDR3 is TGCGCCAGCAGCCAACCGGGCTACAATGAGCAGTTCTTC. This encodes CASSQPGYNEQFF.